These 6 T cell receptor beta chains were sequenced from one sample in a study of cytomegalovirus exposure and HLA in healthy donors. The PCR contained 60 Vbeta and 13 Jbeta primers. Assay: immunoSEQ multiplex PCR; the TCRdb copy retains only in-frame clones and omits some. The sample yields 100,000 to 150,000 clones, about two thirds seen once. Sequencing input: PBMCs. The receptor set was obtained from a man aged 25 to 45 in good health and CMV-seronegative.

This clone has more than one count but fewer than ten. The rearrangement uses TRBV28 and TRBJ2-7, with a tentative D call TRBD2 (5 bases). Looked up from germline, CDR1 is MDHEN and CDR2 is SYDVKM. Trimming took off 4 bases at V and 2 bases at J, with 9 bases between the two ends. The CDR3 is 13 amino acids. The CDR3 spells CASSYPGAYEQYF. Written as DNA, the CDR3 is TGTGCCAGCAGTTACCCCGGGGCCTACGAGCAGTACTTC.

The V gene is TRBV7-9, the J gene TRBJ1-6; no clear D gene. Germline values: CDR1 SEHNR, CDR2 FQNEAQ (reference sequence). V was cut by 0 bases and J by 13 bases, with 7 bases left in between. The CDR3 has 12 amino acids. CDR3 DNA sequence: TGTGCCAGCAGCTTAGCTTCTCCCCCCCTCCACTTT. This encodes CASSLASPPLHF.

J is TRBJ2-5 and V is TRBV4-2; the match to TRBD2 covers 8 bases. The CDR3 loop spans 15 amino acids. The germline V gene encodes CDR1 LGHNA and CDR2 YNFKEQ. Trimming cost V 4 bases and J 1 base; bases outside gene matches: 5. DNA of the CDR3: TGTGCCAGCAGCCGGTCCCGGGGGGGCCAAGAGACCCAGTACTTC. It specifies CASSRSRGGQETQYF.

V gene TRBV2 combines with J gene TRBJ1-5; 10 bases are a match to TRBD1. Losses at the gene ends were 8 bases for V and 5 bases for J; bases not matched to a gene: 3. Germline-derived CDR1 and CDR2 are SNHLY and FYNNEI. This CDR3 spans 13 amino acids. The CDR3 loop reads CASHGQGDQPQHF. In DNA form, the CDR3 reads TGTGCCAGCCACGGACAGGGGGATCAGCCCCAGCATTTT.

The gene calls are TRBV11-2 and TRBJ2-1; 14 nucleotides line up with TRBD2. The germline V gene encodes CDR1 SGHAT and CDR2 FQNNGV. After removal of 3 bases from V and 9 bases from J, the junction contained 4 bases not matched to a gene. CDR3 length equals 15 residues. CDR3 sequence: CASSLGLAGAIEQFF. CDR3 DNA: TGTGCCAGCAGCTTGGGACTAGCGGGGGCGATTGAGCAGTTCTTC.

This clone was observed a few times. This rearrangement joins TRBV9 to TRBJ2-1; TRBD2 matches 7 bases. The germline V gene encodes CDR1 SGDLS and CDR2 YYNGEE. V was clipped by 0 bases and J by 6 bases; unmatched bases: 12. The CDR3 length is 17 residues. The CDR3, as DNA: TGTGCCAGCAGCGTAGACCTGTCCGGGGGGAAGGGCAATGAGCAGTTCTTC. Encoded protein: CASSVDLSGGKGNEQFF.